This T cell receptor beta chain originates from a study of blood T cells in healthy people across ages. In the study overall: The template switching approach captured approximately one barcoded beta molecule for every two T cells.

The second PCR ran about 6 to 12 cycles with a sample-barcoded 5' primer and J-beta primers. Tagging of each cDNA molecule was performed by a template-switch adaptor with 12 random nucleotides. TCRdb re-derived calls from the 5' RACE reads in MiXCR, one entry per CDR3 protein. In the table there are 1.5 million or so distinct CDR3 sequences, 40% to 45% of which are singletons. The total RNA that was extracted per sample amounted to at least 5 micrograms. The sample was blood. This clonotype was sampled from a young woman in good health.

CDR3 residues: CASSVRGQGYYNEQFF. CDR3 nucleotide sequence: TGTGCCAGCAGCGTACGGGGACAGGGCTACTACAATGAGCAGTTCTTC. The chain couples TRBV9 to TRBJ2-1, with TRBD1 matching 9 bases. The junction had 5 bases not matched to a gene; V was cut back by 1 base and J by 3 bases. Per the germline V gene, CDR1 is SGDLS and CDR2 is YYNGEE. The CDR3 loop spans 16 amino acids.